These 32 T cell receptor beta chains originate from one sample sequenced in a study of cytomegalovirus exposure and HLA in healthy donors. This PCR relied on a set of 60 Vbeta primers and 13 Jbeta primers. The data were produced by immunoSEQ multiplex PCR, yet TCRdb's version contains in-frame clones alone and is incomplete. The table has over 70,000 clones, 70% to 80% seen once. Specimen: PBMCs. The receptors were gathered from a man aged 50 or older in good health and CMV-seropositive.

CDR3 bases: TGTGCCAGCAGCTTGGGTGGTCTAGCGGGAGTTGTAGATACGCAGTATTTT. Translation gives CASSLGGLAGVVDTQYF. The chain carries TRBV5-4 and TRBJ2-3; 10 bases map to TRBD2. Germline CDR1 SGHNT, CDR2 YYREEE (reference sequence). Germline trimming cut 0 bases from V and 5 bases from J; bases unmatched to any gene: 9. The length of the CDR3 is 17 residues.

This clone was counted between two and nine times. The chain employs TRBV30 and TRBJ2-7, with TRBD2 identical over 9 bases. Germline values: CDR1 GTSNPN, CDR2 SVGIG (reference sequence). J lost 3 bases, V lost 5 bases, and 8 bases had no gene match. This CDR3 has 14 amino acids. CDR3 bases: TGTGCCTGGGCGCGGGAACTAGCGGGCTACGAGCAGTACTTC. Encoded protein: CAWARELAGYEQYF.

The chain has TRBV18 and TRBJ2-5; tentatively, D is TRBD2 (7 bases). CDR3 length: 15 residues. CDR1 is KGHSH and CDR2 is LQKENI in the germline V gene. V was shortened by 0 bases and J by 3 bases, with 11 bases between the two germline ends. As DNA, the CDR3 is TGTGCCAGCTCACCACCCAGCGGGACAAAAGAGACCCAGTACTTC. Translating gives CASSPPSGTKETQYF. The complete variable domain, with remaining parts taken from reference TRBV18 and TRBJ2-5, reads NAGVMQNPRHLVRRRGQEARLRCSPMKGHSHVYWYRQLPEEGLKFMVYLQKENIIDESGMPKERFSAEFPKEGPSILRIQQVVRGDSAAYFCASSPPSGTKETQYFGPGTRLLVL.

The chain has TRBV10-3 and TRBJ2-7; D possibly corresponds to TRBD2 (7 bases). Germline V gene lookup returns CDR1 ENHRY and CDR2 SYGVKD. This CDR3 comprises 18 residues. Trimming pared 2 bases from V and 7 bases from J, leaving 27 bases between. DNA of the CDR3: TGTGCCATCAGTGAGGAGGACCTCGGCCCAGGGGAGGGGAGGGAGCAGTACTTC. Its protein product is CAISEEDLGPGEGREQYF.

The chain uses TRBV11-1 and TRBJ2-7; TRBD2 might be the D (6 bases). Trimming pared 5 bases from V and 6 bases from J, leaving 20 bases between. CDR1 and CDR2 from the germline V gene are SGHAT and FQDESV (reference sequence). There are 15 residues in the CDR3. CDR3 in amino acids: CASSPHGDLGGEQYF. DNA of the CDR3: TGTGCCAGCAGCCCCCATGGGGACTTGGGAGGCGAGCAGTACTTC.

The chain joins TRBV10-3 to TRBJ2-5; no clear D gene. Germline lookup yields CDR1 ENHRY and CDR2 SYGVKD. V was clipped by 4 bases and J by 5 bases, with 11 bases between them. The CDR3 totals 13 residues. CDR3 amino acids: CAISGSNRETQYF. CDR3 DNA sequence: TGTGCCATCAGTGGGAGTAATAGGGAGACCCAGTACTTC.

The V and J genes are TRBV2 and TRBJ2-3; 7 bases agree with TRBD2. Germline-derived CDR1 and CDR2 are SNHLY and FYNNEI. This CDR3 region has 13 residues. The J segment lost 13 bases and the V segment lost 5 bases, leaving 12 bases of the junction unmatched. CDR3 region: CASSRGLVQWEYF. Written as DNA, the CDR3 is TGTGCCAGCAGTCGAGGACTAGTCCAGTGGGAGTATTTT.

V usage is TRBV7-7 and J usage is TRBJ2-5, with a possible D match to TRBD2 (5 bases). The CDR3 spans 14 residues. CDR1 and CDR2 from the germline V gene are SSHAT and FNYEAQ (reference sequence). V was shortened by 1 base and J by 5 bases, with 11 bases between the two germline ends. CDR3 nucleotide sequence: TGTGCCAGCAGCTTAGATGGGGAGTGGGAGACCCAGTACTTC. The encoded protein is CASSLDGEWETQYF. Variable domain in full (rest from reference TRBV7-7 and TRBJ2-5): GAGVSQSPRYKVTKRGQDVTLRCDPISSHATLYWYQQALGQGPEFLTYFNYEAQPDKSGLPSDRFSAERPEGSISTLTIQRTEQRDSAMYRCASSLDGEWETQYFGPGTRLLVL.

The V gene is TRBV5-4, the J gene TRBJ2-4; 8 nucleotides line up with TRBD2. There are 16 residues in the CDR3. J gave up 2 bases and V 4 bases, and 8 bases lay outside the gene matches. The germline gives CDR1 SGHNT, CDR2 YYREEE (reference sequence). CDR3 in amino acids: CASSPGLAGTKNIQYF. The CDR3 DNA sequence: TGTGCCAGCAGCCCGGGTCTAGCGGGTACCAAAAACATTCAGTACTTC.

This chain links TRBV27 with TRBJ2-7, with 11 bases fitting TRBD1. The CDR3 is 15 residues long. The trim removed 5 bases at V and 3 bases at J, leaving 6 bases unmatched. CDR1 and CDR2 (germline): MNHEY, SMNVEV (reference sequence). In DNA, the CDR3 is TGTGCCAGCAGTAGGACAGGGGGCGCGGGCTACGAGCAGTACTTC. Translated: CASSRTGGAGYEQYF.

This clone was observed a single time. V and J are TRBV18 and TRBJ2-7; 9 bases fit TRBD1. With 5 bases clipped from V and 4 bases from J, the junction kept 6 bases outside the gene matches. This CDR3 is 14 amino acids long. The germline CDR1 and CDR2 sequences are KGHSH and LQKENI. Here the CDR3 DNA reads TGTGCCAGCTCAACCGGACAGGGGCTATACGAGCAGTACTTC. It translates to CASSTGQGLYEQYF.

This chain connects TRBV11-3 to TRBJ1-1; D call uncertain. The germline gives CDR1 SGHNT, CDR2 YENEEA. This CDR3 comprises 12 residues. The ends were cut back, 7 bases at V and 3 bases at J, with 9 bases in the middle. The CDR3 sequence: CASTRGDTEAFF. The CDR3 DNA follows: TGTGCCAGCACCCGCGGGGACACTGAAGCTTTCTTT.

The rearrangement joins TRBV6-5 to TRBJ2-7; 12 bases align to TRBD1. Germline trimming cut 4 bases from V and 4 bases from J; bases unmatched to any gene: 5. The length of the CDR3 is 15 residues. Germline loops: CDR1 MNHEY, CDR2 SVGAGI. The CDR3 DNA sequence: TGTGCCAGCAGTTCCGGGACAGGGGGCTTTTACGAGCAGTACTTC. Translated, it gives CASSSGTGGFYEQYF.

Turning to this clone: One end of the junction does not line up with germline, which may come from a read error. This chain uses TRBV7-9 with TRBJ2-3; D is unclear. Germline CDR1 reads SEHNR; CDR2 reads FQNEAQ (reference sequence). There are 14 residues in the CDR3. Here the CDR3 DNA reads TGTTCCAGCAGCTCCTCCCCCAGCACAGATACGCAGTATTTT. Translating gives CSSSSSPSTDTQYF.

The chain carries TRBV29-1 and TRBJ1-1, with 8 bases fitting TRBD1. The CDR3 length is 13 residues. Looked up from germline, CDR1 is SQVTM and CDR2 is ANQGSEA. Losses at the gene ends were 3 bases for V and 5 bases for J; bases not matched to a gene: 5. The DNA of the CDR3 is TGCAGCGTTGATAACACAGGGGGAACTGAAGCTTTCTTT. Residues: CSVDNTGGTEAFF.

The chain joins TRBV4-1 to TRBJ1-5; unclear D gene. The V and J ends lost 2 bases and 0 bases respectively, with 14 bases between them. The CDR3 runs 17 residues. Looked up from germline, CDR1 is MGHRA and CDR2 is YSYEKL. This chain's CDR3 is CASSQNQGRGSNQPQHF. The CDR3 coding sequence is TGCGCCAGCAGCCAAAATCAAGGGCGGGGTAGCAATCAGCCCCAGCATTTT.

V and J are TRBV6-1 and TRBJ1-4, with 10 bases matching TRBD1. Trimming at V came to 5 bases and at J to 6 bases, leaving 6 bases not matched to a gene. The germline gives CDR1 MNHNS, CDR2 SASEGT. This CDR3 spans 15 amino acids. This chain's CDR3 is CASSTLGTGDEKLFF. DNA for the CDR3: TGTGCCAGCAGTACCCTGGGGACAGGGGATGAAAAACTGTTTTTT.

The genes are TRBV6-5 and TRBJ1-2; TRBD1 agrees at 7 bases. Germline V lookup: CDR1 MNHEY, CDR2 SVGAGI. The CDR3 has 14 residues. V was pared by 7 bases and J by 4 bases, with 9 bases of the junction left unmatched. The chain's CDR3 is CASKNDDRVYGYTF. The CDR3 DNA is TGTGCCAGCAAAAACGACGACAGGGTCTATGGCTACACCTTC.

The rearrangement uses TRBV2 and TRBJ2-7, with D maybe TRBD2 (5 bases). CDR1 is SNHLY, CDR2 FYNNEI, per germline. The V gene lost 4 bases and the J gene lost 4 bases, with 14 bases spanning the gap. This CDR3 comprises 14 residues. The CDR3 sequence: CASSVGGPKYEQYF. CDR3 coding DNA: TGTGCCAGCAGTGTTGGCGGGCCCAAATACGAGCAGTACTTC.

The rearrangement uses TRBV9 and TRBJ2-7; 8 nucleotides match TRBD2. The V and J ends lost 0 bases and 5 bases, in that order; junction bases with no gene match: 19. This CDR3 spans 19 amino acids. Germline loops: CDR1 SGDLS, CDR2 YYNGEE. The CDR3 sequence: CASSVDERDRWTSFHEQYF. CDR3 DNA sequence: TGTGCCAGCAGCGTAGATGAGCGTGACCGATGGACTAGCTTCCACGAGCAGTACTTC.

J is TRBJ2-7 and V is TRBV7-2, with 10 bases matching TRBD2. Germline CDR1 is SGHTA and CDR2 is FQGNSA. CDR3 length: 17 residues. Trimming cost V 3 bases and J 6 bases; bases outside gene matches: 14. The CDR3 is CASSFPTGTSALGEQYF. CDR3 coding DNA: TGTGCCAGCAGCTTTCCAACCGGGACTAGCGCTCTGGGCGAGCAGTACTTC.

V usage is TRBV6-5 and J usage is TRBJ2-5; possible D gene TRBD2, 5 bases. Per the germline V gene, CDR1 is MNHEY and CDR2 is SVGAGI. The V end lost 11 bases, the J end lost 2 bases, and 15 bases lay between the germline ends. The CDR3 extends over 13 amino acids. CDR3 residues: CAPLRAEQETQYF. In DNA, the CDR3 is TGTGCCCCCCTGCGGGCAGAACAAGAGACCCAGTACTTC.

The chain uses TRBV19 and TRBJ1-2, with 8 bases matching TRBD1. V trimming: 8 bases; J trimming: 6 bases; junction bases outside the gene matches: 8. The length of the CDR3 is 13 residues. Germline V CDR1 and CDR2: LNHDA, SQIVND (reference sequence). CDR3 nucleotides: TGTGCCAGTTGGACAGGGCCTGTTGATGGCTACACCTTC. Its protein product is CASWTGPVDGYTF.

This clone has only a few counts. CDR3 loop: CASSLSNNEKLFF. The CDR3 DNA is TGCGCCAGCAGCTTGTCTAATAATGAAAAACTGTTTTTT. The chain uses TRBV5-1 and TRBJ1-4; no firm D call. The CDR3 has 13 amino acids. Germline-derived CDR1 and CDR2 are SGHRS and YFSETQ. The ends were cut back, 1 base at V and 4 bases at J, with 5 bases in the middle.

The V call is TRBV6-1, the J call TRBJ1-1; weak D call: TRBD1 (6 bases). The CDR3 is 13 residues long. Trimming removed 6 bases from V and 8 bases from J, with 16 bases in between. Germline loops: CDR1 MNHNS, CDR2 SASEGT. CDR3 bases: TGTGCCAGCAGATCTGGGACACTCGAGGAAGCTTTCTTT. It yields the protein CASRSGTLEEAFF.

This clone showed up just a few times. The V call is TRBV14, the J call TRBJ2-7; D unclear. Per the germline V gene, CDR1 is SGHDN and CDR2 is FVKESK. The CDR3 length is 11 residues. With 1 base removed from V and 5 bases from J, the gap between germline ends came to 3 bases. CDR3 nucleotide sequence: TGTGCCAGCAGCCAAGTTAACGAGCAGTACTTC. Translation: CASSQVNEQYF.

The chain is built from TRBV10-3 and TRBJ1-1; tentatively, D is TRBD1 (5 bases). This CDR3 is built from 14 residues. The ends were cut back, 4 bases at V and 4 bases at J, with 13 bases in the middle. Germline V gene data show CDR1 as ENHRY and CDR2 as SYGVKD. In DNA form, the CDR3 reads TGTGCCATCAGTGTGGGGGGTGGTAGCACTGAAGCTTTCTTT. Translation: CAISVGGGSTEAFF.

A single count supports this clone. Distinct nucleotide sequences in the sample also encode this CDR3. CDR3 sequence (DNA): TGTGCCAGCAGCTTAGAATTATTAGCCAATGAGCAGTTCTTC. Translated: CASSLELLANEQFF. The chain combines TRBV11-2 with TRBJ2-1; no firm D call. CDR1 is SGHAT and CDR2 is FQNNGV in the germline V gene. The V and J ends lost 0 bases and 6 bases respectively, with 9 bases between them. The CDR3 has 14 amino acids.

This clone was seen once. V and J are TRBV5-1 and TRBJ2-7, with D maybe TRBD1 (6 bases). Deletions cut 4 bases from V and 3 bases from J, with 14 bases between. Looked up from germline, CDR1 is SGHRS and CDR2 is YFSETQ. The CDR3 has 14 amino acids. CDR3 nucleotide sequence: TGCGCCAGCAGCCCCCGGGACATTTTCTACGAGCAGTACTTC. Its protein is CASSPRDIFYEQYF.

The gene calls are TRBV7-2 and TRBJ2-5, with D possibly TRBD2 on 6 matching bases. V was shortened by 5 bases and J by 1 base, with 14 bases between the two germline ends. Germline loops: CDR1 SGHTA, CDR2 FQGNSA. This CDR3 has 15 residues. This chain's CDR3 is CASSPVGGIQETQYF. The CDR3 nucleotides read TGTGCCAGCAGCCCCGTCGGAGGGATCCAAGAGACCCAGTACTTC.

In the case of this clone: Other nucleotide sequences in the sample specify the same CDR3. The rearrangement joins TRBV7-6 to TRBJ2-3, with TRBD2 matching over 10 bases. Trimming at V came to 1 base and at J to 9 bases, leaving 13 bases not matched to a gene. Per germline, CDR1 SGHVS and CDR2 FNYEAQ. This CDR3 comprises 17 residues. The CDR3 protein is CASSLESSGSRSGTQYF. The CDR3 DNA follows: TGTGCCAGCAGCTTAGAGTCTAGCGGGAGCCGATCGGGGACGCAGTATTTT.

The V gene is TRBV28, the J gene TRBJ2-4, with 7 bases lining up with TRBD1. Germline V gene sequence: CDR1 MDHEN, CDR2 SYDVKM. With V trimmed by 6 bases and J by 5 bases, 22 bases remained unmatched. The CDR3 extends over 19 amino acids. CDR3 nucleotides: TGTGCCAGCAGCTTTCCACTTACAGGGGAATATCGTATGGAAAACATTCAGTACTTC. Translated: CASSFPLTGEYRMENIQYF.